The 28 T cell receptor beta chains reported below all come from one sample, sequenced in a study of human T cells and chemical hapten exposure. Time point specified: patch test 2, 6 weeks after DPC sensitization. Treatment here: therapeutic diphenylcyclopropenone sensitization with weekly scalp DPC. TCRdb used MiXCR to reprocess the RACE reads, holding one entry per CDR3 protein. The sample records about 69,000 distinct CDR3 sequences, under 13% being singletons. The source was whole blood, collected in connection with sensitization to the hapten diphenylcyclopropenone (DPC). Receptors were obtained from a woman aged 45-65 years with alopecia areata. Some clones in this sample may be carry-over from other donors' samples.

This sequence joins TRBV6-2 or TRBV6-3 and TRBJ2-1; D remains ambiguous. V was clipped by 5 bases and J by 6 bases, with 5 bases between them. Germline loops: CDR1 MNHEY, CDR2 SVGEGT. The CDR3 covers 11 residues. DNA for the CDR3: TGTGCCAGCAGTCACAGCAATGAGCAGTTCTTC. It is translated as CASSHSNEQFF.

This clonotype has ten or more counts. This chain links TRBV29-1 with TRBJ2-5; D gene uncertain. The CDR3 is 11 amino acids. Germline CDR1 reads SQVTM; CDR2 reads ANQGSEA. V lost 5 bases, J lost 5 bases, and 9 bases lay in between. This CDR3 reads CSVQPGETQYF. CDR3 nucleotide sequence: TGCAGCGTTCAACCTGGGGAGACCCAGTACTTC.

This clonotype came up many times. V usage is TRBV5-1 and J usage is TRBJ2-1; TRBD2 matches 11 bases. The CDR3 totals 17 residues. With V trimmed by 1 base and J by 2 bases, 5 bases remained unmatched. Germline V gives CDR1 SGHRS, CDR2 YFSETQ. The CDR3 DNA sequence: TGCGCCAGCAGCTTGTCGACTAGCGGGGTCCCCTACAATGAGCAGTTCTTC. Amino acids: CASSLSTSGVPYNEQFF.

This clonotype has at least ten counts. The gene calls are TRBV25-1 and TRBJ2-2; D might be TRBD2 (6 bases). Germline loops: CDR1 MGHDK, CDR2 SYGVNS. The CDR3 has 17 residues. V was clipped by 1 base and J by 1 base, with 13 bases between them. The CDR3 region is CASSEWGVSVNTGELFF. CDR3 DNA sequence: TGTGCCAGCAGTGAATGGGGGGTGAGCGTGAACACCGGGGAGCTGTTTTTT. The full variable domain, with the rest looked up from reference TRBV25-1 and TRBJ2-2, is EADIYQTPRYLVIGTGKKITLECSQTMGHDKMYWYQQDPGMELHLIHYSYGVNSTEKGDLSSESTVSRIRTEHFPLTLESARPSHTSQYLCASSEWGVSVNTGELFFGEGSRLTVL.

The gene calls are TRBV20-1 and TRBJ2-1, with D perhaps TRBD2 (6 bases). Trimming took off 5 bases at V and 8 bases at J, with 19 bases between the two ends. There are 14 residues in the CDR3. In germline, CDR1 is DFQATT, CDR2 SNEGSKA (reference sequence). The CDR3 region is CSASSSGSGDEQFF. The CDR3 bases are TGCAGTGCTTCCTCATCCGGGAGCGGAGATGAGCAGTTCTTC.

This clonotype was recorded at least ten times. The chain combines TRBV5-6 with TRBJ2-3; 12 positions agree with TRBD2. From germline, CDR1 is SGHDT and CDR2 YYEEEE. There are 18 residues in the CDR3. The trim removed 3 bases at V and 2 bases at J, leaving 10 bases unmatched. CDR3 sequence (DNA): TGTGCCAGCAGCTCTACTCCGGGACTAGCGGGTCACACAGATACGCAGTATTTT. Residues: CASSSTPGLAGHTDTQYF.

The chain uses TRBV5-1 and TRBJ2-3; D is unclear. The germline CDR1 and CDR2 sequences are SGHRS and YFSETQ. The ends were cut back, 0 bases at V and 0 bases at J, with 11 bases in the middle. The CDR3 is made up of 16 amino acids. CDR3 sequence: CASSLDWATSTDTQYF. CDR3 nucleotides: TGCGCCAGCAGCTTGGACTGGGCCACAAGCACAGATACGCAGTATTTT.

This clonotype was picked up many times. The V gene is TRBV20-1, the J gene TRBJ2-5; TRBD2 might be the D (6 bases). V was trimmed by 4 bases and J by 2 bases, leaving 11 bases between them. This CDR3 has 13 residues. Per the germline V gene, CDR1 is DFQATT and CDR2 is SNEGSKA (reference sequence). The DNA for the CDR3 is TGCAGTGCTAAACGACTAGATCAAGAGACCCAGTACTTC. As protein: CSAKRLDQETQYF.

The CDR3 DNA is TGTGCCAGCAGTCGTTTAATAGGCACTGAAGCTTTCTTT. This translates into CASSRLIGTEAFF. The chain uses TRBV7-8 and TRBJ1-1; D gene ambiguous. V gave up 6 bases and J gave up 4 bases, with 12 bases separating them. CDR1 SGHVS and CDR2 FQNEAQ come from the germline V gene. The CDR3 covers 13 residues. Supplemented by reference TRBV7-8 and TRBJ1-1, the full variable domain reads GAGVSQSPRYKVAKRGQDVALRCDPISGHVSLFWYQQALGQGPEFLTYFQNEAQLDKSGLPSDRFFAERPEGSVSTLKIQRTQQEDSAVYLCASSRLIGTEAFFGQGTRLTVV.

This clonotype was counted at least ten times. This sequence joins TRBV5-4 and TRBJ1-1; D not certain. The length of the CDR3 is 16 residues. The germline V gene encodes CDR1 SGHNT and CDR2 YYREEE (reference sequence). Trimming stripped 4 bases from V and 2 bases from J, with 18 bases between. The CDR3 sequence is CASSTGVAGENTEAFF. The DNA of the CDR3 is TGTGCCAGCAGCACCGGGGTCGCTGGAGAAAACACTGAAGCTTTCTTT. Filled out from reference TRBV5-4 and TRBJ1-1, the complete variable domain reads ETGVTQSPTHLIKTRGQQVTLRCSSQSGHNTVSWYQQALGQGPQFIFQYYREEENGRGNFPPRFSGLQFPNYSSELNVNALELDDSALYLCASSTGVAGENTEAFFGQGTRLTVV.

The chain links TRBV7-2 to TRBJ2-1, with TRBD2 matching 9 bases. The CDR3 has 15 residues. Looked up from germline, CDR1 is SGHTA and CDR2 is FQGNSA. V lost 5 bases, J lost 2 bases, and 4 bases stayed unmatched. The CDR3 is CASSKLAGTYNEQFF. The CDR3 DNA is TGTGCCAGCAGCAAACTAGCGGGCACCTACAATGAGCAGTTCTTC.

Many counts were recorded for this clonotype. Here the CDR3 reads CASSQGTLGAFF. The CDR3 DNA follows: TGTGCCAGCAGCCAAGGGACTCTTGGAGCTTTCTTT. The chain carries TRBV3-1 and TRBJ1-1; D is uncertain. Trimming removed 1 base at V and 10 bases at J, with 10 bases between. This CDR3 spans 12 amino acids. Germline lookup yields CDR1 LGHDT and CDR2 YNNKEL (reference sequence).

This clonotype came up many times. The rearrangement joins TRBV6-1 to TRBJ2-7; possibly TRBD1 or TRBD2 for D (5 bases each). There are 14 residues in the CDR3. The V end lost 5 bases, the J end lost 3 bases, and 14 bases lay between the germline ends. Germline V gives CDR1 MNHNS, CDR2 SASEGT. CDR3 region: CASSYRDPNYEQYF. The CDR3 DNA is TGTGCCAGCAGTTATCGGGACCCCAACTACGAGCAGTACTTC.

Many counts were recorded for this clonotype. The rearrangement uses TRBV18 and TRBJ2-7; no clear D gene. V was shortened by 3 bases and J by 5 bases, with 11 bases between the two germline ends. Germline V gives CDR1 KGHSH, CDR2 LQKENI. CDR3 length equals 13 residues. The DNA for the CDR3 is TGTGCCAGCTCACCCCTCCTCCCGGACGAGCAGTACTTC. Its protein is CASSPLLPDEQYF.

This clonotype was seen a few times. The CDR3: CASSPGLFTDTQYF. Written as DNA, the CDR3 is TGTGCCAGCTCACCAGGGCTATTCACAGATACGCAGTATTTT. The V call is TRBV18, the J call TRBJ2-3; no reliable D call. Trimming shortened V by 2 bases and J by 2 bases, and 8 bases separated the two germline ends. The CDR3 has 14 residues. Germline lookup yields CDR1 KGHSH and CDR2 LQKENI.

This clonotype was recorded at least ten times. The chain carries TRBV11-2 and TRBJ2-7; weak D call: TRBD2 (6 bases). The V and J ends lost 1 base and 2 bases respectively, with 18 bases between them. The germline V gene has CDR1 SGHAT and CDR2 FQNNGV. The CDR3 covers 17 residues. The DNA for the CDR3 is TGTGCCAGCAGCTTAGTTCTGGGGGACTCCTTGACCTACGAGCAGTACTTC. Translated, it gives CASSLVLGDSLTYEQYF. The variable domain in full, with the rest retrieved from reference TRBV11-2 and TRBJ2-7, is EAGVAQSPRYKIIEKRQSVAFWCNPISGHATLYWYQQILGQGPKLLIQFQNNGVVDDSQLPKDRFSAERLKGVDSTLKIQPAKLEDSAVYLCASSLVLGDSLTYEQYFGPGTRLTVT.

This clonotype appeared many times. The chain recombines TRBV6-2 or TRBV6-3 with TRBJ2-1; 9 bases align to TRBD2. Germline CDR1 MNHEY, CDR2 SVGEGT. The length of the CDR3 is 14 residues. Unmatched junction bases numbered 7, after V lost 4 bases and J lost 9 bases. The CDR3, as DNA: TGTGCCAGCAGTTTGGTAGCGGGAGTTCGTGAGCAGTTCTTC. It encodes CASSLVAGVREQFF.

This clonotype was recorded a few times. The CDR3 DNA follows: TGCAGTGCTTTAGCGGGAGGGTTATACAATGAGCAGTTCTTC. This gives the protein CSALAGGLYNEQFF. The chain links TRBV20-1 to TRBJ2-1; 11 bases are a match to TRBD2. Unmatched junction bases numbered 4, after V lost 5 bases and J lost 4 bases. Germline CDR1 reads DFQATT; CDR2 reads SNEGSKA (reference sequence). This CDR3 comprises 14 residues.

This clonotype was seen ten or more times. The V and J genes are TRBV7-3 and TRBJ1-1, with D unclear. The germline V and J ends were trimmed by 1 base and 1 base, with 10 bases remaining between them. The CDR3 has 15 amino acids. CDR1 and CDR2 from the germline V gene are SGHTA and FQGTGA. The CDR3 here is CASSLNPGRNTEAFF. The CDR3 DNA follows: TGTGCCAGCAGCTTAAACCCAGGCCGGAACACTGAAGCTTTCTTT.

This clonotype was detected many times. This sequence joins TRBV12-3 or TRBV12-4 and TRBJ2-3, with 10 bases lining up with TRBD2. V lost 6 bases and J lost 3; bases outside the gene matches: 6. This CDR3 is 15 amino acids long. The CDR3: CASSPSSGRTDTQYF. Written as DNA, the CDR3 is TGTGCCAGCAGCCCATCTAGCGGGAGAACAGATACGCAGTATTTT.

The V call is TRBV11-2, the J call TRBJ2-7, with no clear D. This CDR3 region has 14 residues. CDR1 is SGHAT and CDR2 is FQNNGV in the germline V gene. V was cut by 2 bases and J by 7 bases, with 15 bases left in between. CDR3 amino acids: CASSLIQLLGEQYF. For the CDR3, the DNA is TGTGCCAGCAGCTTAATTCAACTACTGGGGGAGCAGTACTTC.

This clonotype occurred many times. The genes are TRBV10-1 and TRBJ1-1; TRBD1 agrees at 8 bases. V shed 5 bases and J 5 bases; nucleotides not matched to a gene: 10. The CDR3 totals 15 residues. Germline CDR1 reads WNHNN; CDR2 reads SYGVQD (reference sequence). Here the CDR3 DNA reads TGCGCCAGCAGTCCCTTAGGACAGGGACAAACTGAAGCTTTCTTT. Translation gives CASSPLGQGQTEAFF.

The J gene is TRBJ1-1, the V gene TRBV20-1, with D hard to call. Germline CDR1 and CDR2: DFQATT and SNEGSKA (reference sequence). There are 14 residues in the CDR3. Trimming cost V 2 bases and J 0 bases, with 10 bases left between them. Written as DNA, the CDR3 is TGCAGTGCTAGATGGGCCAGTTTGAACACTGAAGCTTTCTTT. Its translation: CSARWASLNTEAFF.

This clonotype showed up just a few times. V is TRBV20-1 and J is TRBJ2-7; 9 bases match TRBD1. From germline, CDR1 is DFQATT and CDR2 SNEGSKA (reference sequence). After removal of 1 base from V and 2 bases from J, the junction contained 3 bases not matched to a gene. The CDR3 is made up of 14 amino acids. The CDR3 spells CSARGWDRAYEQYF. The DNA of the CDR3 is TGCAGTGCTAGAGGCTGGGACAGGGCCTACGAGCAGTACTTC.

This clonotype appeared a few times. This CDR3 is CASSQGTRVYEQYF. DNA of the CDR3: TGTGCCAGCAGCCAAGGGACTAGAGTCTACGAGCAGTACTTC. This chain links TRBV3-1 with TRBJ2-7; TRBD2 matches at 7 bases. V trimming: 1 base; J trimming: 3 bases; junction bases outside the gene matches: 3. The CDR3 spans 14 residues. Germline CDR1 reads LGHDT; CDR2 reads YNNKEL (reference sequence).

This clonotype was recorded at least ten times. The gene calls are TRBV6-2 or TRBV6-3 and TRBJ2-7; 8 nucleotides agree with TRBD2. There are 11 residues in the CDR3. J was trimmed by 6 bases and V by 7 bases; bases with no gene match: 2. Germline loops: CDR1 MNHEY, CDR2 SVGEGT. CDR3 sequence: CASTSGFEQYF. The CDR3 nucleotides are TGTGCCAGCACTAGCGGGTTCGAGCAGTACTTC.

This clonotype was observed at least ten times. This chain's CDR3 is CASSEGDRYGRGEQFF. The CDR3 DNA reads TGTGCCAGCAGCGAAGGAGACAGGTATGGTCGCGGTGAGCAGTTCTTC. The chain recombines TRBV7-8 with TRBJ2-1; possible D gene TRBD1, 6 bases. V was cut by 5 bases and J by 9 bases, with 23 bases left in between. This CDR3 is 16 amino acids long. The V gene's germline CDR1 is SGHVS and CDR2 FQNEAQ.

The CDR3 DNA reads TGTGCCACCAGCAGGAGGTCTGTTAGCACAGATACGCAGTATTTT. This translates into CATSRRSVSTDTQYF. The chain is built from TRBV15 and TRBJ2-3; D gene unclear. V dropped 3 bases and J dropped 0 bases, with 10 bases sitting between them. The CDR3 runs to 15 residues. The V gene's germline CDR1 is LNHNV and CDR2 YYDKDF (reference sequence).